These 21 T cell receptor beta chains originate from one sample sequenced in a study of blood T cells in healthy people across ages. Together with a sample-barcoded 5' primer, a J-beta primer mix was included in a second PCR lasting about 6 to 11 cycles. From the 5' RACE reads, TCRdb called clonotypes with MiXCR, one entry per CDR3 protein. The data contain some 1.5 million distinct CDR3 sequences, about 28% of them seen just once; the ten biggest clones take up 6.5% to 8.5%. Input material: blood. These receptors were taken from a woman aged 25 to 45 in good health.

In this sample, this clonotype turned up a few times. The chain employs TRBV20-1 and TRBJ1-4, with D perhaps matching TRBD1 (6 bases). Germline lookup yields CDR1 DFQATT and CDR2 SNEGSKA (reference sequence). The CDR3 consists of 13 residues. Trimming removed 6 bases at V and 7 bases at J, with 15 bases between. The CDR3 DNA is TGCAGTGCAGACAGGTCCCAACCTGAAAAACTGTTTTTT. The encoded protein is CSADRSQPEKLFF.

This clonotype has at least ten counts. The V and J genes are TRBV5-5 and TRBJ2-1, with 12 positions matching TRBD2. V shed 2 bases and J 10 bases; nucleotides not matched to a gene: 4. CDR1 is SGHKS, CDR2 YYEKEE, per germline (reference sequence). The CDR3 covers 14 residues. This chain's CDR3 is CASSFGLAGLEQFF. The CDR3 DNA follows: TGTGCCAGCAGCTTCGGACTAGCGGGACTGGAGCAGTTCTTC.

The chain employs TRBV20-1 and TRBJ2-5, with D possibly being TRBD1 (5 bases). V was pared by 0 bases and J by 6 bases, with 14 bases between. The CDR3 has 14 amino acids. CDR1 DFQATT and CDR2 SNEGSKA come from the germline V gene (reference sequence). The CDR3 sequence is CSAREGAARQTQYF. The CDR3 DNA follows: TGCAGTGCTAGAGAAGGGGCAGCGAGGCAGACCCAGTACTTC.

V usage is TRBV27 and J usage is TRBJ1-5; 11 bases align to TRBD1. Per the germline V gene, CDR1 is MNHEY and CDR2 is SMNVEV (reference sequence). The V and J ends lost 6 bases and 5 bases, in that order; junction bases with no gene match: 3. The CDR3 is made up of 14 amino acids. Here the CDR3 reads CASSRTGGYQPQHF. CDR3 DNA sequence: TGTGCCAGCAGCCGGACAGGGGGCTATCAGCCCCAGCATTTT.

This clonotype was seen a few times. The chain recombines TRBV5-1 with TRBJ1-5, with no clear D. Germline values: CDR1 SGHRS, CDR2 YFSETQ. The CDR3 runs 13 residues. V lost 4 bases to trimming and J lost 6 bases, with 11 bases between them. CDR3 bases: TGCGCCAGCAGCCCTCGGACGGGTCAGCCCCAGCATTTT. Its translation: CASSPRTGQPQHF.

V is TRBV28 and J is TRBJ2-1; 12 bases match TRBD1. CDR3 size: 17 residues. Trimming cost V 5 bases and J 7 bases; bases outside gene matches: 12. Germline V CDR1 and CDR2: MDHEN, SYDVKM. The CDR3 reads CASSPSGQGAGSNEQFF. CDR3 nucleotide sequence: TGTGCCAGCAGTCCCTCGGGACAGGGGGCGGGAAGTAATGAGCAGTTCTTC.

In this sample, this clonotype turned up once. The V and J genes are TRBV4-3 and TRBJ1-2; unclear D gene. V lost 0 bases to trimming and J lost 4 bases, with 9 bases between them. CDR3 length: 14 residues. Germline V gene lookup returns CDR1 LGHNA and CDR2 YSLEER. The CDR3 DNA is TGCGCCAGCAGCCAAGAAAACTCCCTCTATGGCTACACCTTC. Protein: CASSQENSLYGYTF.

In this sample, this clonotype turned up a few times. CDR3 DNA sequence: TGTGCCAGCAGCTCATTAGGCAGCAGTAGTGAGCAGTTCTTC. Its protein product is CASSSLGSSSEQFF. J is TRBJ2-1 and V is TRBV5-5; D gene ambiguous. V shed 3 bases and J shed 9 bases, with 16 bases lying between them. This CDR3 region has 14 residues. Germline CDR1 SGHKS, CDR2 YYEKEE (reference sequence).

As concerns this clonotype: It is likely a read error, because the conserved phenylalanine at the end of the CDR3 is missing. The chain is built from TRBV27 and TRBJ2-3; D possibly uses TRBD1 or TRBD2 (5 bases each). There are 13 residues in the CDR3. Germline CDR1 is MNHEY and CDR2 is SMNVEV (reference sequence). Trimming shortened V by 6 bases and J by 1 base, and 8 bases separated the two germline ends. CDR3 sequence (DNA): TGTGCCAGCAGAAGGGACGGCACAGATACGCAGTATTCT. This translates into CASRRDGTDTQYS.

The chain recombines TRBV20-1 with TRBJ1-2; D unclear. The germline gives CDR1 DFQATT, CDR2 SNEGSKA (reference sequence). This CDR3 has 14 residues. Deletions cut 1 base from V and 0 bases from J, with 9 bases between. The CDR3 coding sequence is TGCAGTGCTAGAGTTAAGCGAGCTAACTATGGCTACACCTTC. It yields the protein CSARVKRANYGYTF.

This clonotype was seen only a few times. This chain uses TRBV11-2 with TRBJ2-1; 11 bases fit TRBD2. Germline loops: CDR1 SGHAT, CDR2 FQNNGV. The CDR3 totals 17 residues. Losses at the gene ends were 7 bases for V and 4 bases for J; bases not matched to a gene: 12. The DNA of the CDR3 is TGTGCCAGCAACTCCAGAGGGCTAGCGGGAGGATACAATGAGCAGTTCTTC. This encodes CASNSRGLAGGYNEQFF.

The chain couples TRBV2 to TRBJ1-6; D gene ambiguous. This CDR3 spans 17 amino acids. V was shortened by 3 bases and J by 2 bases, with 14 bases between the two germline ends. The germline CDR1 and CDR2 sequences are SNHLY and FYNNEI. The CDR3 coding sequence is TGTGCCAGCAGTGAGGGGTCAGCCGGCCCCTATAATTCACCCCTCCACTTT. Amino acid sequence: CASSEGSAGPYNSPLHF.

The sample holds many counts of this clonotype. The chain carries TRBV12-3 or TRBV12-4 and TRBJ2-5, with TRBD1 matching 8 bases. CDR3 size: 14 residues. Trimming took 5 bases from V and 2 from J; bases not matched to a gene: 4. The CDR3: CASSTGQGQETQYF. The CDR3 region has the DNA TGTGCCAGCAGTACTGGACAGGGACAAGAGACCCAGTACTTC.

CDR3 in amino acids: CSVVGYSNYGYTF. For the CDR3, the DNA is TGCAGCGTTGTAGGGTATTCAAACTATGGCTACACCTTC. V gene TRBV29-1 combines with J gene TRBJ1-2, with D hard to call. CDR1 is SQVTM and CDR2 is ANQGSEA in the germline V gene. V was pared by 4 bases and J by 2 bases, with 11 bases between. CDR3 length: 13 amino acids.

This clonotype turned up a few times. This may come from a read error, since a much larger clone is one base off. The chain joins TRBV6-5 to TRBJ2-1; D is undetermined. V was clipped by 5 bases and J by 10 bases, with 12 bases between them. The CDR3 totals 12 residues. In germline, CDR1 is MNHEY, CDR2 SVGAGI. This CDR3 reads CASSATVSEQFF. The CDR3, as DNA: TGTGCCAGCAGTGCGACGGTTAGCGAGCAGTTCTTC.

This chain connects TRBV9 to TRBJ2-1, with D maybe TRBD1 (6 bases). With 0 bases removed from V and 0 bases from J, the gap between germline ends came to 13 bases. The germline V gene encodes CDR1 SGDLS and CDR2 YYNGEE. The CDR3 consists of 17 residues. The CDR3 spells CASSVGGGGRSYNEQFF. The CDR3 DNA reads TGTGCCAGCAGCGTAGGGGGTGGGGGCCGCTCCTACAATGAGCAGTTCTTC.

A few counts support this clonotype. The chain couples TRBV27 to TRBJ2-1, with D perhaps TRBD1 (6 bases). Trimming cost V 7 bases and J 2 bases, with 15 bases left between them. Per germline, CDR1 MNHEY and CDR2 SMNVEV (reference sequence). This CDR3 has 15 amino acids. The CDR3 loop reads CASTETGGPYNEQFF. The CDR3 DNA reads as TGTGCCAGCACCGAGACTGGGGGCCCCTACAATGAGCAGTTCTTC.

The rearrangement uses TRBV7-2 and TRBJ1-2; D gene uncertain. V lost 3 bases to trimming and J lost 9 bases, with 11 bases between them. Germline V gene lookup returns CDR1 SGHTA and CDR2 FQGNSA. The CDR3 spans 12 residues. Written as DNA, the CDR3 is TGTGCCAGCAGCTTGACCAGAACACGCTACACCTTC. This sequence encodes CASSLTRTRYTF.

This sequence joins TRBV28 and TRBJ1-5; maybe TRBD1 (6 bases). Germline V gene sequence: CDR1 MDHEN, CDR2 SYDVKM. Between the trimmed V and J ends, which lost 8 bases and 7 bases, there was a span of 18 bases. The CDR3 runs 14 residues. CDR3 residues: CASEGIQGGQPQHF. The CDR3 DNA reads as TGTGCCAGCGAGGGGATACAGGGAGGGCAGCCCCAGCATTTT.

A few counts support this clonotype. The V gene is TRBV10-2, the J gene TRBJ1-5; the D is unclear. Trimming shortened V by 10 bases and J by 5 bases, and 12 bases separated the two germline ends. CDR1 is WSHSY and CDR2 is SAAADI in the germline V gene. The CDR3 contains 12 residues. The DNA for the CDR3 is TGCGCCACCAGAGGAGAGGATCAGCCCCAGCATTTT. Translating gives CATRGEDQPQHF.

The sample holds many counts of this clonotype. The chain has TRBV15 and TRBJ2-5; D may be TRBD1 (6 bases). V lost 1 base, J lost 2 bases, and 8 bases lay in between. The CDR3 is made up of 14 amino acids. The germline gives CDR1 LNHNV, CDR2 YYDKDF (reference sequence). CDR3 amino acids: CATSRATGQETQYF. The CDR3 nucleotides are TGTGCCACCAGCAGAGCAACAGGGCAAGAGACCCAGTACTTC.